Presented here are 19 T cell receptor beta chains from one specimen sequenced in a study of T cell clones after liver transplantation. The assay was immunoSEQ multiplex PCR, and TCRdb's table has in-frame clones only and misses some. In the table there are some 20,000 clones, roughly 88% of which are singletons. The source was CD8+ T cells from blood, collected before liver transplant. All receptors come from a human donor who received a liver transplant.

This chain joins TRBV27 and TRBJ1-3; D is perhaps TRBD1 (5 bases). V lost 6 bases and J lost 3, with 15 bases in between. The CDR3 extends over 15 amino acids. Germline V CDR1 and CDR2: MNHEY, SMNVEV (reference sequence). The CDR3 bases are TGTGCCAGCAGCGAGGGGTTTGGGGGTGGAAACACCATATATTTT. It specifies CASSEGFGGGNTIYF.

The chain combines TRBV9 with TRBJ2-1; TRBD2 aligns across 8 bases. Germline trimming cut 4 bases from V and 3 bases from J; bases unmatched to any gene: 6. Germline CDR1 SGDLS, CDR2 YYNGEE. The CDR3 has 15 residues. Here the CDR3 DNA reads TGTGCCAGCAGCCCAAGCGGGAGAGGCTACAATGAGCAGTTCTTC. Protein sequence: CASSPSGRGYNEQFF.

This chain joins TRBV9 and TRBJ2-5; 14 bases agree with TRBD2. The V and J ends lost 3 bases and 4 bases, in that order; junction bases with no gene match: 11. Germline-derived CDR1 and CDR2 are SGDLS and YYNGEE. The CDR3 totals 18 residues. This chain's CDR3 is CASSGGTSGSTWGETQYF. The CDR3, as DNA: TGTGCCAGCAGCGGGGGGACTAGCGGGAGTACCTGGGGAGAGACCCAGTACTTC.

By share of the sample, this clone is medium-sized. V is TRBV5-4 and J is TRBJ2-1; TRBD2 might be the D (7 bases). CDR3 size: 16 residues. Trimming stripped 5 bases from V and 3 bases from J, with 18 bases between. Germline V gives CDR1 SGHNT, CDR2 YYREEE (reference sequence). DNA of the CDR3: TGTGCCAGCAGACCGGGGCGGGGGCAGGGCTACAATGAGCAGTTCTTC. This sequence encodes CASRPGRGQGYNEQFF.

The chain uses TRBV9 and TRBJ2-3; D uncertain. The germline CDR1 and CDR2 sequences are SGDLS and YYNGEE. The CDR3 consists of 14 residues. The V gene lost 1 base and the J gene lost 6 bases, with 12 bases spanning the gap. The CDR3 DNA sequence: TGTGCCAGCAGCGTAAAAGGCAATGAGGATACGCAGTATTTT. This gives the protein CASSVKGNEDTQYF.

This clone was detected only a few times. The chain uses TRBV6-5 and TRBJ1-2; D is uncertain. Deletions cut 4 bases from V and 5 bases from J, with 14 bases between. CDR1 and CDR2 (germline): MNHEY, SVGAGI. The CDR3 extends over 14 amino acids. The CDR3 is CASSLVAPNYGYTF. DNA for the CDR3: TGTGCCAGCAGTTTGGTGGCTCCGAATTATGGCTACACCTTC.

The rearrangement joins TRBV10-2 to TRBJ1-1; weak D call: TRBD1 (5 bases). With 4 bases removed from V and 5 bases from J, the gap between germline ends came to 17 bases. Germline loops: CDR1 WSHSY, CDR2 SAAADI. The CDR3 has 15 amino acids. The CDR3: CASSADPGRRTEAFF. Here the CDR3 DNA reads TGCGCCAGCAGTGCGGACCCAGGGAGGAGGACTGAAGCTTTCTTT.

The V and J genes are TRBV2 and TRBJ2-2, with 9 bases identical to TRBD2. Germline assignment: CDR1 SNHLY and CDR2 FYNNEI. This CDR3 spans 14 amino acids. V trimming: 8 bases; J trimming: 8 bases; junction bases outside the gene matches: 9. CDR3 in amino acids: CASSMAGGFGELFF. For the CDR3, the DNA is TGTGCCAGCTCTATGGCGGGAGGGTTTGGGGAGCTGTTTTTT.

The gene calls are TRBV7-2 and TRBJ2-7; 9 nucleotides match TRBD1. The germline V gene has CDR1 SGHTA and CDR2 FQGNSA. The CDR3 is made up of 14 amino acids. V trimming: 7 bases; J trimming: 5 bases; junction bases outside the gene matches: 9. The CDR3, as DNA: TGTGCCAGCATTGTGGGACAGGGTGTAGACGAGCAGTACTTC. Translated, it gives CASIVGQGVDEQYF. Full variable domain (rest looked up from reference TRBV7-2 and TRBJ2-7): GAGVSQSPSNKVTEKGKDVELRCDPISGHTALYWYRQSLGQGLEFLIYFQGNSAPDKSGLPSDRFSAERTGGSVSTLTIQRTQQEDSAVYLCASIVGQGVDEQYFGPGTRLTVT.

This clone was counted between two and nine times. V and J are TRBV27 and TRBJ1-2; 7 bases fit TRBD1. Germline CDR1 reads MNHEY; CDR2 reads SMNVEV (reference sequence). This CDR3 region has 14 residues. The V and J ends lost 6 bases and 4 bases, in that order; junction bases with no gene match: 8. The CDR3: CASSPTGMPYGYTF. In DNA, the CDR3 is TGTGCCAGCAGCCCGACAGGGATGCCCTATGGCTACACCTTC.

CDR3 DNA: TGCGCCAGCAGCTTGGAAGGCCTGTTCTACGAGCAGTACTTC. Protein product: CASSLEGLFYEQYF. The rearrangement joins TRBV5-1 to TRBJ2-7; no clear D. This CDR3 is built from 14 residues. Trimming removed 0 bases at V and 3 bases at J, with 10 bases between. Germline CDR1 SGHRS, CDR2 YFSETQ.

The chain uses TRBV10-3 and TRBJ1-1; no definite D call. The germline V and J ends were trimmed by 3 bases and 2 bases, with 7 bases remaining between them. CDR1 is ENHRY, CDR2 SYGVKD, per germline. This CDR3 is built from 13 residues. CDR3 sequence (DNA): TGTGCCATCAGTGACAGCACTAACACTGAAGCTTTCTTT. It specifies CAISDSTNTEAFF.

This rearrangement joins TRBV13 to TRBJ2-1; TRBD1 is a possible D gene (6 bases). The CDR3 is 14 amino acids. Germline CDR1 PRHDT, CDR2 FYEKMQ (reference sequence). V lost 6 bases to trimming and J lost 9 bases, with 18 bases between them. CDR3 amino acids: CASSSYRAGSEQFF. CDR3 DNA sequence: TGTGCCAGCAGTAGCTACAGGGCGGGTAGTGAGCAGTTCTTC.

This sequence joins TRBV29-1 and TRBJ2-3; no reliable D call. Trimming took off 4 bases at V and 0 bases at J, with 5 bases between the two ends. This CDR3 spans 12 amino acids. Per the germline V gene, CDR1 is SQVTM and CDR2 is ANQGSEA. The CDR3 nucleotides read TGCAGCGTTGCCCCTAGCACAGATACGCAGTATTTT. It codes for CSVAPSTDTQYF.

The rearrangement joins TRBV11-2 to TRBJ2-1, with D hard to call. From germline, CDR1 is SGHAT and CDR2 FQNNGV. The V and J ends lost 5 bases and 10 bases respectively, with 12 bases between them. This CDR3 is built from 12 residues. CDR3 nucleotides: TGTGCCAGCAGCCCCGACCCCCGCGAGCAGTTCTTC. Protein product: CASSPDPREQFF.

CDR3 in DNA: TGTGCCAGCAGCGTAGGACTAGCGGGAGTGACCGATGAGCAGTTCTTC. This translates into CASSVGLAGVTDEQFF. This chain connects TRBV9 to TRBJ2-1; 12 nucleotides match TRBD2. CDR3 length: 16 residues. J lost 8 bases, V lost 0 bases, and 6 bases had no gene match. Germline loops: CDR1 SGDLS, CDR2 YYNGEE.

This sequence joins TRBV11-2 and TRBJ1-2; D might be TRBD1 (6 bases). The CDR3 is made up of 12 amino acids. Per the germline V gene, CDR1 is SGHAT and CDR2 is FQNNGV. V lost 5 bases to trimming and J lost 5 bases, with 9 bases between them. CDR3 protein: CASSTQGYGYTF. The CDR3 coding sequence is TGTGCCAGCAGCACACAGGGTTATGGCTACACCTTC.

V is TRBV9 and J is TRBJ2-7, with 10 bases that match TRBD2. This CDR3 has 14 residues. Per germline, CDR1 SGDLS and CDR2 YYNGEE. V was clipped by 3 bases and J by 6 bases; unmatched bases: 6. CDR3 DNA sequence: TGTGCCAGCAGCGCCGGGACTAGCGCGGGCGAGCAGTACTTC. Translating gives CASSAGTSAGEQYF. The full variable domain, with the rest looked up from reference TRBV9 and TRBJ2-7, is DSGVTQTPKHLITATGQRVTLRCSPRSGDLSVYWYQQSLDQGLQFLIQYYNGEERAKGNILERFSAQQFPDLHSELNLSSLELGDSALYFCASSAGTSAGEQYFGPGTRLTVT.

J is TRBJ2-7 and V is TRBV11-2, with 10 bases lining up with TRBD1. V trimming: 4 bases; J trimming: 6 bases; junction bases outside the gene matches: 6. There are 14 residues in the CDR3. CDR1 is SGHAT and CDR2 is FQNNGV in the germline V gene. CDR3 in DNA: TGTGCCAGCAGCTCCGGGACAGGGGTTTCCGAGCAGTACTTC. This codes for CASSSGTGVSEQYF. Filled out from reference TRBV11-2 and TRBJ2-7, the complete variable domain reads EAGVAQSPRYKIIEKRQSVAFWCNPISGHATLYWYQQILGQGPKLLIQFQNNGVVDDSQLPKDRFSAERLKGVDSTLKIQPAKLEDSAVYLCASSSGTGVSEQYFGPGTRLTVT.